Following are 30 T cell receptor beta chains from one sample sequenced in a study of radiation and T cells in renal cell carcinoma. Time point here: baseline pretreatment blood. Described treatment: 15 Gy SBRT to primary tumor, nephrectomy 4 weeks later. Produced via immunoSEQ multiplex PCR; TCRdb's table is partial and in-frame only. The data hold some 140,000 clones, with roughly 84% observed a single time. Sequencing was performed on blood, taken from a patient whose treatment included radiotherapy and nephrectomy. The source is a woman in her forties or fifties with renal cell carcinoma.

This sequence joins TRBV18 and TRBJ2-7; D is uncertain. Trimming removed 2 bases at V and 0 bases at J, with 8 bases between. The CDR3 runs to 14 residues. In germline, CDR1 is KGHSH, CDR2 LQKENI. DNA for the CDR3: TGTGCCAGCTCACCAGGGGTCGACTCCTACGAGCAGTACTTC. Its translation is CASSPGVDSYEQYF.

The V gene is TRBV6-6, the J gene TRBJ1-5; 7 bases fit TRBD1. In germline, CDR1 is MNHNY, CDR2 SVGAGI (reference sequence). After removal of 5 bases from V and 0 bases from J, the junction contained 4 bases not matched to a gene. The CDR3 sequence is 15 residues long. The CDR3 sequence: CASSKRTGSNQPQHF. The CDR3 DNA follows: TGTGCCAGCAGTAAACGGACAGGTAGCAATCAGCCCCAGCATTTT.

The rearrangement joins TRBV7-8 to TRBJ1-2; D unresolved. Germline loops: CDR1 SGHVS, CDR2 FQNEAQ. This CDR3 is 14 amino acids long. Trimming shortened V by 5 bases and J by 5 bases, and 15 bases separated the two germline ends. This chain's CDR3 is CASSPLTALYGYTF. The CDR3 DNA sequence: TGTGCCAGCAGCCCTCTCACGGCTCTGTATGGCTACACCTTC.

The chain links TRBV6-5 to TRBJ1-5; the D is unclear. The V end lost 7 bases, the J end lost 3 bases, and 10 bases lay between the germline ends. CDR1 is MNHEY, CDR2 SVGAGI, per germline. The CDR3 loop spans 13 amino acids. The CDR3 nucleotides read TGTGCCAGCACAGCGCAGCCCAATCAGCCCCAGCATTTT. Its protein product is CASTAQPNQPQHF.

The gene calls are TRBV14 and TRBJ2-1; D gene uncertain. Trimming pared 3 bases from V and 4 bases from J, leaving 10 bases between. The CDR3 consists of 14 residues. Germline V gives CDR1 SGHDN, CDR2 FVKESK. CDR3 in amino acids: CASSQRQTYNEQFF. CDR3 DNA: TGTGCCAGCAGCCAGCGGCAGACTTACAATGAGCAGTTCTTC.

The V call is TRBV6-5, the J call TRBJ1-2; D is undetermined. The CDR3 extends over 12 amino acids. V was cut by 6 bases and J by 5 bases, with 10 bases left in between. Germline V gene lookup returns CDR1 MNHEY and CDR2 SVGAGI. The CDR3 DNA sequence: TGTGCCAGCAGGGAAAGCGTGTATGGCTACACCTTC. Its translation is CASRESVYGYTF.

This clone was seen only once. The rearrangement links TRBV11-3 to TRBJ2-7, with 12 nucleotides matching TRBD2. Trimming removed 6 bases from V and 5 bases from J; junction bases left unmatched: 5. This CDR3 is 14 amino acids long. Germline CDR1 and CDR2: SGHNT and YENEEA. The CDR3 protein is CASSLAGGLNEQYF. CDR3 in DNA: TGTGCCAGCAGTCTAGCGGGGGGGCTCAACGAGCAGTACTTC.

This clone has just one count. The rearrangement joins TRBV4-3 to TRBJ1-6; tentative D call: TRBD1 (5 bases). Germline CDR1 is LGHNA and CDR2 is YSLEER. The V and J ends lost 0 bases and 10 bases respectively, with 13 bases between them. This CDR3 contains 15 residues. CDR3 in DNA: TGCGCCAGCAGCCAAGAGTGGGGGTACGGATCACCCCTCCACTTT. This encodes CASSQEWGYGSPLHF.

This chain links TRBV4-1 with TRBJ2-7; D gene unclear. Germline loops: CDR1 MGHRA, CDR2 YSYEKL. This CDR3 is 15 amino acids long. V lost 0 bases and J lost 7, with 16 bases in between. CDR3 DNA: TGCGCCAGCAGCCAAGACCTTATAGCTGAGAGGGAGCAGTACTTC. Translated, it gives CASSQDLIAEREQYF.

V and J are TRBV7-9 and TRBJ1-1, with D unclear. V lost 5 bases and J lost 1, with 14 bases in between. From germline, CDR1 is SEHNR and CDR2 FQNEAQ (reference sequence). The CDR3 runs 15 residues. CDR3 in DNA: TGTGCCAGCAGCCCCTGGACTTCCCGGAACACTGAAGCTTTCTTT. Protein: CASSPWTSRNTEAFF.

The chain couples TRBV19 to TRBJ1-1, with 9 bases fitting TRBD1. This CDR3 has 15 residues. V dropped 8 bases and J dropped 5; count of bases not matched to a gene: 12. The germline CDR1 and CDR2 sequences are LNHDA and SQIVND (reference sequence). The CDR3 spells CASGKQQGARTEAFF. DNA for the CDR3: TGTGCCAGTGGTAAACAACAGGGGGCACGGACTGAAGCTTTCTTT.

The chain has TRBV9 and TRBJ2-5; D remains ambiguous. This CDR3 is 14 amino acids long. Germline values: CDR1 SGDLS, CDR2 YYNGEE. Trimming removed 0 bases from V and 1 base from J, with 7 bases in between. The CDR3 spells CASSVDMVQETQYF. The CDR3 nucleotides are TGTGCCAGCAGCGTAGATATGGTCCAAGAGACCCAGTACTTC. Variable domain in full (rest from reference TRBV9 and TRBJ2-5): DSGVTQTPKHLITATGQRVTLRCSPRSGDLSVYWYQQSLDQGLQFLIQYYNGEERAKGNILERFSAQQFPDLHSELNLSSLELGDSALYFCASSVDMVQETQYFGPGTRLLVL.

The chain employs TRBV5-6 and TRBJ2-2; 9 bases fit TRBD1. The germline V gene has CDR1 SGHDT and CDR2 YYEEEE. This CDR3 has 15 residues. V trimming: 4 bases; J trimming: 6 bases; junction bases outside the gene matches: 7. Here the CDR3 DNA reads TGTGCCAGCAGCGGCCGGGACAGGGTACCCGGGGAGCTGTTTTTT. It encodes CASSGRDRVPGELFF.

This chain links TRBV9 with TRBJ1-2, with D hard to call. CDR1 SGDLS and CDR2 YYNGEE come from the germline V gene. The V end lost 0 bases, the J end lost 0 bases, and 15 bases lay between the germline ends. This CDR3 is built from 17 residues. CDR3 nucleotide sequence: TGTGCCAGCAGCGTAGCTGAGGCATCAGCCACTAACTATGGCTACACCTTC. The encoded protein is CASSVAEASATNYGYTF.

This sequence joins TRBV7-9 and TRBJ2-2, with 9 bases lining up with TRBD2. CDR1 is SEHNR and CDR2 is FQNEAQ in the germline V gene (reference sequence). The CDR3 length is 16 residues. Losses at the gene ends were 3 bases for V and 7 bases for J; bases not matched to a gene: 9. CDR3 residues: CASSFSSGGSGGELFF. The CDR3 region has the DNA TGTGCCAGCAGCTTTTCGAGCGGGGGGTCTGGCGGGGAGCTGTTTTTT.

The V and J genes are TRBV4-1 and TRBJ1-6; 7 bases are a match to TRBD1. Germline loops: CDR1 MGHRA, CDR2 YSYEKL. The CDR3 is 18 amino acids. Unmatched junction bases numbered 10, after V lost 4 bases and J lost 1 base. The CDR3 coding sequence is TGCGCCAGCAGCCCCTGGACAGGATCCGTATCCTATAATTCACCCCTCCACTTT. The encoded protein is CASSPWTGSVSYNSPLHF.

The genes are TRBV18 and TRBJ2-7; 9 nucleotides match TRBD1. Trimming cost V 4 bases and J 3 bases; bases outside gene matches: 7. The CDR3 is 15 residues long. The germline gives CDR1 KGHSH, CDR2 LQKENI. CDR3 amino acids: CASSLTGTGIYEQYF. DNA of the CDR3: TGTGCCAGCTCACTTACCGGGACAGGGATCTACGAGCAGTACTTC.

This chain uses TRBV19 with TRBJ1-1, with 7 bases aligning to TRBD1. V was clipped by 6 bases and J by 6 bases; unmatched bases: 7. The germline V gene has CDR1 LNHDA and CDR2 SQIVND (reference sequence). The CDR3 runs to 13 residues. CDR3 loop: CASRTTGRAEAFF. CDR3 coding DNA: TGTGCCAGTAGGACGACAGGGAGGGCTGAAGCTTTCTTT.

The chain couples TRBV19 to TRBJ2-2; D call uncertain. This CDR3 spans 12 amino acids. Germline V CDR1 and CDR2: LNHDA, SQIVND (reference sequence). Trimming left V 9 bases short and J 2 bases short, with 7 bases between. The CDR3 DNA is TGTGCCAGCGCGTTCAACACCGGGGAGCTGTTTTTT. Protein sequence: CASAFNTGELFF.

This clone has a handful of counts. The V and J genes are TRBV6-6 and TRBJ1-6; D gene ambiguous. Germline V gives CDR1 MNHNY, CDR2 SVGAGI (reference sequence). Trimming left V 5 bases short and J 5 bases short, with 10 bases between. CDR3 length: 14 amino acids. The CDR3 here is CASSADGNNSPLHF. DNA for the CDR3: TGTGCCAGCAGTGCCGACGGAAATAATTCACCCCTCCACTTT.

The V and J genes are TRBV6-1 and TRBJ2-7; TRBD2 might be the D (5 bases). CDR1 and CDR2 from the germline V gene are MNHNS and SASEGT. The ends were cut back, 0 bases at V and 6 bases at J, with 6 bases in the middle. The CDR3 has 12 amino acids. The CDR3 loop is CASSEARVEQYF. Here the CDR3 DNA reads TGTGCCAGCAGTGAAGCGAGGGTCGAGCAGTACTTC.

CDR3 loop: CASSSGTGVSGYTF. The CDR3 bases are TGTGCCAGCAGCTCAGGGACAGGGGTTAGTGGCTACACCTTC. V is TRBV7-9 and J is TRBJ1-2, with 10 bases fitting TRBD1. CDR1 and CDR2 from the germline V gene are SEHNR and FQNEAQ (reference sequence). The CDR3 spans 14 residues. Trimming cost V 4 bases and J 7 bases; bases outside gene matches: 6.

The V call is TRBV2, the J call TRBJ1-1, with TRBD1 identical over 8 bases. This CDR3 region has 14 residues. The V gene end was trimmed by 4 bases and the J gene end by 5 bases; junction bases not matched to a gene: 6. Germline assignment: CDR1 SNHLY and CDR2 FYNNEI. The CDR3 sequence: CASSGETGGTEAFF. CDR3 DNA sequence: TGTGCCAGCAGTGGTGAAACAGGGGGTACTGAAGCTTTCTTT.

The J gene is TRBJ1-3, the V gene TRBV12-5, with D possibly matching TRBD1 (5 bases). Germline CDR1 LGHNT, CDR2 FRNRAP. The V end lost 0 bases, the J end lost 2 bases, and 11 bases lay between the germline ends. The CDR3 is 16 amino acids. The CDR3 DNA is TGTGCTAGTGGTTTGGTCCTGACAGAAACTGGAAACACCATATATTTT. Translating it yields CASGLVLTETGNTIYF.

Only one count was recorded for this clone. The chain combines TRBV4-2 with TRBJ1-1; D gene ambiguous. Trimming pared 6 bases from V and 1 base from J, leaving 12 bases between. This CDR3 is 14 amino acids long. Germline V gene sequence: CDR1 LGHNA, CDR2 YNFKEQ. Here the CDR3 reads CASRPVLSNTEAFF. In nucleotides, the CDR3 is TGTGCCAGCAGGCCGGTATTGTCGAACACTGAAGCTTTCTTT.

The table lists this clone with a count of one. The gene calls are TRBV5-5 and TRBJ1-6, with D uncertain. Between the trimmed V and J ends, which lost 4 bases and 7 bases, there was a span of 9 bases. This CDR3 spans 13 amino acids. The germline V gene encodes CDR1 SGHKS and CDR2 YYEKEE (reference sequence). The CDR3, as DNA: TGTGCCAGCAGCAGGGCGGGGAATTCACCCCTCCACTTT. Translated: CASSRAGNSPLHF.

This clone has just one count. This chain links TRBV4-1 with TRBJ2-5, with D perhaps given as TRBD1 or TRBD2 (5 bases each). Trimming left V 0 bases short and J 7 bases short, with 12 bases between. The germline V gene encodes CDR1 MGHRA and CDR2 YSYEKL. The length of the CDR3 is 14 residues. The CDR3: CASSQDRGGGTQYF. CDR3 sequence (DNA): TGCGCCAGCAGCCAAGATAGGGGCGGAGGGACCCAGTACTTC.

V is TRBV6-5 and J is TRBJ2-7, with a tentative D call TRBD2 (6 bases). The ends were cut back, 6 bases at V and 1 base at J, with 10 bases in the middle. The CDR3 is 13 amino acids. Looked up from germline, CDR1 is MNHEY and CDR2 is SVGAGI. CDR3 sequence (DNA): TGTGCCAGCAGCAAGCGGGCGTCCTACGAGCAGTACTTC. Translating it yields CASSKRASYEQYF.

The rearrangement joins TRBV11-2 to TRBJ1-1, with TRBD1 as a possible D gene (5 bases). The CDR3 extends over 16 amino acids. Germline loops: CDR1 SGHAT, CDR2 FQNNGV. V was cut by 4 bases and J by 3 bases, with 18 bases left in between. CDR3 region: CASSSRDTSDDTEAFF. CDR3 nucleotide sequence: TGTGCCAGCAGCTCCAGGGATACGTCGGATGACACTGAAGCTTTCTTT.

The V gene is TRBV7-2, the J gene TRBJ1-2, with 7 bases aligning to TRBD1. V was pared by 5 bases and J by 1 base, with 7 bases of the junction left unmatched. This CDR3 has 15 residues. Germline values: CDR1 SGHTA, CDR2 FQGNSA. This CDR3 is CASSLRQGGNYGYTF. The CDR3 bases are TGTGCCAGCAGCCTCAGACAGGGAGGTAACTATGGCTACACCTTC. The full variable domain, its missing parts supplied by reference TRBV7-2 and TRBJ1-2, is GAGVSQSPSNKVTEKGKDVELRCDPISGHTALYWYRQSLGQGLEFLIYFQGNSAPDKSGLPSDRFSAERTGGSVSTLTIQRTQQEDSAVYLCASSLRQGGNYGYTFGSGTRLTVV.